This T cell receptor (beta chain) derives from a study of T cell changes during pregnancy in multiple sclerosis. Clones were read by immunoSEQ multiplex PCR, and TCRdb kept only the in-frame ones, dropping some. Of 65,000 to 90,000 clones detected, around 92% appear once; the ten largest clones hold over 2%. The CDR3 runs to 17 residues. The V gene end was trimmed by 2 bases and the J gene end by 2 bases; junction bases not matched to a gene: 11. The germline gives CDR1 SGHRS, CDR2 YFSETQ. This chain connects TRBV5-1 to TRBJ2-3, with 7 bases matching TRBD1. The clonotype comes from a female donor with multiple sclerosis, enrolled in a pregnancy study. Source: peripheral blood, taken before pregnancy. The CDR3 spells CASSFARGQAYTDTQYF. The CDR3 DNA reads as TGCGCCAGCAGCTTCGCCCGCGGACAGGCGTACACAGATACGCAGTATTTT.